This is a list of T cell receptor beta chains from one sample in a study of blood T cells in healthy people across ages. TCRdb itself ran the 5' RACE reads through MiXCR, one entry per CDR3 protein. The sample lists around 1,800,000 distinct CDR3 sequences, around 40% occurring once. Source material: blood. These TCRs come from a human donor in good health. Each CDR3 is given with its conserved first and last residue. A D gene is named only where the DNA matches it firmly. Clone size, where shown, is once, few, many, or a class for clones that have expanded.

v_call	d_call	j_call	clone_size	cdr3_nt	cdr3_aa
TRBV7-2	TRBD1	TRBJ1-2	few	TGTGCCAGCAGCTCGGACAGGGTAACCTATGGCTACACCTTC	CASSSDRVTYGYTF
TRBV2	TRBD1	TRBJ2-7	few	TGTGCCAGCAAGGGACAGGGCTATCCCTACGAGCAGTACTTC	CASKGQGYPYEQYF
TRBV9	-	TRBJ2-1	-	TGTGCCAGCAGTAAGACAAACTCCTACGAGCAGTTCTTC	CASSKTNSYEQFF
TRBV7-2	-	TRBJ2-1	-	TGTGCCAGCAAGGGGCAAGGCTCCTACAATGAGCAGTTCTTC	CASKGQGSYNEQFF
TRBV7-9	-	TRBJ2-7	few	TGTGCCAGCAGCGTCGGACACCGAGGGTCCTACGAGCAGTACTTC	CASSVGHRGSYEQYF
TRBV11-1	-	TRBJ1-1	once	TGTGCCAGCAGCAAGGTGGGGGGCTTCAACACTGAAGCTTTCTTT	CASSKVGGFNTEAFF
TRBV27	TRBD2	TRBJ2-7	-	TGTGCCAGCAGTCCGGGACTAGCGTTCTCCTACGAGCAGTACTTC	CASSPGLAFSYEQYF
TRBV29-1	-	TRBJ2-7	-	TGCAGCGTGGAACCTCCTACAGGGAACGGCGAGCAGTACTTC	CSVEPPTGNGEQYF
TRBV4-1	-	TRBJ2-3	few	TGCGCCAGCAGCCAAGGACTGGCTTCGGATACGCAGTATTTT	CASSQGLASDTQYF
TRBV5-1	TRBD2	TRBJ2-1	-	TGCGCCAGCAGCGCTAGCGGGGGGGCATATGAGCAGTTCTTC	CASSASGGAYEQFF
TRBV6-5	-	TRBJ2-1	few	TGTGCCAGCAGTTACGGGCTAACCTACAATGAGCAGTTCTTC	CASSYGLTYNEQFF
TRBV2	TRBD1	TRBJ1-2	few	TGTGCCAGCAGTACTCTCGGGACAGGGGTTGGCTACACCTTC	CASSTLGTGVGYTF
TRBV29-1	TRBD1	TRBJ2-2	few	TGCAGCGTTGTCGCAGGGGGTAACGGGGAGCTGTTTTTT	CSVVAGGNGELFF
TRBV9	-	TRBJ2-2	-	TGTGCCAGCAGCGTAACCCTCAGCAACACCGGGGAGCTGTTTTTT	CASSVTLSNTGELFF
TRBV7-9	-	TRBJ2-3	-	TGTGCCAGCAGCTTACGAGGGGGGTCAGATACGCAGTATTTT	CASSLRGGSDTQYF
TRBV10-3	TRBD1	TRBJ2-7	-	TGTGCCATCAGCAATACTCCGGGACAGGGTAACGAGCAGTACTTC	CAISNTPGQGNEQYF
TRBV28	-	TRBJ2-5	few	TGTGCCAGCAGTCCGGACCGGGACACCCAAGAGACCCAGTACTTC	CASSPDRDTQETQYF
TRBV10-3	TRBD1	TRBJ2-3	-	TGTGCCAGCCGGACAGGGGATGTCGCAGATACGCAGTATTTT	CASRTGDVADTQYF
TRBV15	TRBD1	TRBJ1-1	-	TGTGCCACCAGCGGGGACAGGGAGGTAGACACTGAAGCTTTCTTT	CATSGDREVDTEAFF
TRBV6-6	TRBD2	TRBJ2-1	few	TGTGCCAGCAGTTACGGGGGGGAAATCAATGAGCAGTTCTTC	CASSYGGEINEQFF
TRBV29-1	-	TRBJ1-2	-	TGCAGCGTTGGCAGCAGTCGGAACTATGGCTACACCTTC	CSVGSSRNYGYTF
TRBV6-6	TRBD1	TRBJ1-2	-	TGTGCCGCAACCGGGACAGGGGTTTCCCCCTACTATGGCTACACCTTC	CAATGTGVSPYYGYTF
TRBV10-3	-	TRBJ2-1	-	TGTGCCATCAGTGCCTTTGGAGGGCCGACCACCTACAATGAGCAGTTCTTC	CAISAFGGPTTYNEQFF
TRBV7-2	-	TRBJ2-7	-	TGTGCCAGCAGCTTAGACCCGGGTCAACACACCTACGAGCAGTACTTC	CASSLDPGQHTYEQYF
TRBV28	-	TRBJ1-2	-	TGTGCCAGCAGGTTAACCACCGCACTCTATGGCTACACCTTC	CASRLTTALYGYTF
TRBV5-4	-	TRBJ1-4	few	TGTGCCAGCAGCTTGGAGAGCGGCAGTAATGAAAAACTGTTTTTT	CASSLESGSNEKLFF
TRBV28	-	TRBJ1-5	-	TGTGCCAGCAGTCCACCCTCGACAGTCCATGCCGATCAGCCCCAGCATTTT	CASSPPSTVHADQPQHF
TRBV29-1	-	TRBJ1-1	-	TGCAGCGTTGAGGGGTTTGGGAACACTGAAGCTTTCTTT	CSVEGFGNTEAFF
TRBV20-1	TRBD1	TRBJ2-1	few	TGCAGTGCCCCGGGACAGGGGGTAATGGAGCAGTTCTTC	CSAPGQGVMEQFF
TRBV5-1	TRBD1	TRBJ1-5	-	TGCGCCAGCAGCTTGGAAACTGTGTCGTCAGGGGGAAATCAGCCCCAGCATTTT	CASSLETVSSGGNQPQHF
TRBV14	TRBD1	TRBJ2-4	few	TGTGCCAGCAGCCCATTCCGGGACAGGGCCAAAAACATTCAGTACTTC	CASSPFRDRAKNIQYF
TRBV10-3	TRBD1	TRBJ2-7	-	TGTGCCATACAGGGGTTCGGGGAGCAGTACTTC	CAIQGFGEQYF
TRBV13	TRBD1	TRBJ1-6	once	TGTGCCAGCAGTCCGGGGACAGGGGCCGGCTCCTATAATTCACCCCTCCACTTT	CASSPGTGAGSYNSPLHF
TRBV7-2	TRBD2	TRBJ2-5	-	TGTGCCAGCAGCTACAGTGGGCTAGCGGGGGTCAGGGAGACCCAGTACTTC	CASSYSGLAGVRETQYF
TRBV7-2	-	TRBJ1-1	-	TGTGCCAGCAGCTTACGACAGGACCCGAAAGCTTTCTTT	CASSLRQDPKAFF
TRBV5-6	-	TRBJ1-5	-	TGTGCCAGCAGCTCGATAGGACGGGGTCAGCCCCAGCATTTT	CASSSIGRGQPQHF
TRBV20-1	-	TRBJ2-1	-	TGCAGTGCTAGCCAAACAGGGTCCTACAATGAGCAGTTCTTC	CSASQTGSYNEQFF
TRBV29-1	TRBD2	TRBJ2-5	-	TGCAGCACCCTGGGGGCATTAGCGGGGGCGATCGAGACCCAGTACTTC	CSTLGALAGAIETQYF
TRBV2	TRBD2	TRBJ2-2	-	TGTGCCAGCAGTGTAGCGGGGGGCCACACCGGGGAGCTGTTTTTT	CASSVAGGHTGELFF
TRBV12-3/TRBV12-4	-	TRBJ1-4	few	TGTGCCAGCAGTCCCTTGGACGGTAGAGGAGAAAAACTGTTTTTT	CASSPLDGRGEKLFF
TRBV6-1	-	TRBJ2-2	-	TGTGCCAGCGCCATATTCACTAGCGGGGAGCTGTTTTTT	CASAIFTSGELFF
TRBV6-6	-	TRBJ1-5	-	TGTGCCAGCAGTTGGGGACCGACCAATCAGCCCCAGCATTTT	CASSWGPTNQPQHF
TRBV12-3/TRBV12-4	-	TRBJ1-1	few	TGTGCCAGCAGGGGAGTCAAAGGGGGTCCGAGGATTTCTACTGAAGCTTTCTTT	CASRGVKGGPRISTEAFF
TRBV30	-	TRBJ2-7	-	TGTGCCTGGAAGCCCAGGGGGGCAGGATGGGGCGAGCAGTACTTC	CAWKPRGAGWGEQYF
TRBV4-2	TRBD2	TRBJ2-5	-	TGTGCCAGCAGCCAGGGAGATGGCGGGGGGCCTCTCCGAGAGACCCAGTACTTC	CASSQGDGGGPLRETQYF
TRBV10-3	-	TRBJ1-4	-	TGTGCCATCAGTGAGGGCAGGGAAGAGTATGAAAAACTGTTTTTT	CAISEGREEYEKLFF
TRBV9	-	TRBJ2-1	few	TGTGCCAGCAGCGTAGTAGGACGTACTACGAATGAGCAGTTCTTC	CASSVVGRTTNEQFF
TRBV6-5	-	TRBJ2-7	few	TGTGCCAGCAGTGCCGGGACCCCCTTACTCGAGCAGTACTTC	CASSAGTPLLEQYF
TRBV6-2/TRBV6-3	TRBD1	TRBJ1-1	-	TGTGCCAGCAGACCGCCAGGGACAGGGACTGAAGCTTTCTTT	CASRPPGTGTEAFF
TRBV2	TRBD2	TRBJ2-1	once	TGTGCCAGCGGGACTCCGACTAGCGGGGGGGCCAATGAGCAGTTCTTC	CASGTPTSGGANEQFF
TRBV12-3/TRBV12-4	TRBD1	TRBJ2-2	few	TGTGCCAGCAGTTTCCTTGGATACGGGACAGAGGGCTACGGGGAGCTGTTTTTT	CASSFLGYGTEGYGELFF
TRBV12-3/TRBV12-4	-	TRBJ2-5	-	TGTGCCAACTCCTACGGTGGGGAGACCCAGTACTTC	CANSYGGETQYF
TRBV30	-	TRBJ2-1	-	TGCTCCAGGGACGGCCCAACTTACAATGAGCAGTTCTTC	CSRDGPTYNEQFF
TRBV15	-	TRBJ1-4	-	TGTGCCACCAGCAGAGGCCAGGGAGAGTATGAAAAACTGTTTTTT	CATSRGQGEYEKLFF